This T cell receptor beta chain was sequenced during a study of metastatic and nonmetastatic thyroid tumors. Study-wide context: Where malignant and benign thyroid patients were concerned, repertoires were compared across blood and tumor or nodule tissue. Findings and limits, study-wide: Across blood and tumor, TCR beta diversity in malignant thyroid tumors was reportedly significantly higher than in benign nodules.

With MiXCR, TCRdb called clones anew from the PCR reads. The table shows over 50,000 clones, with 25% to 30% occurring only once. All patients reached thyroid surgery having received no treatment beforehand. CDR3 length: 14 residues. Germline CDR1 reads SGHRS; CDR2 reads YFSETQ. Trimming stripped 0 bases from V and 6 bases from J, with 9 bases between. On this clone: Its antigen remains unknown.

The chain joins TRBV5-1 to TRBJ2-2, with D maybe TRBD2 (5 bases). This receptor was identified in a female donor with papillary thyroid cancer or a benign thyroid nodule (not recorded which). Some clones in this sample may be carry-over from other donors' samples. Sequences were obtained from blood. In DNA form, the CDR3 reads TGCGCCAGCAGCTTGGGGGAGAAAGCCGGGGAGCTGTTTTTT. This encodes CASSLGEKAGELFF.